This record looks at one T cell receptor beta chain sequence and its context. The CDR3 consists of 15 residues. V shed 4 bases and J shed 1 base, with 13 bases lying between them. From germline, CDR1 is MDHEN and CDR2 SYDVKM. The data belong to a study of T cell clones after liver transplantation. Only in-frame clones appear in the TCRdb table, and some are missing; sequencing was by immunoSEQ multiplex PCR. The profile shows about 20,000 clones, 85% to 90% of them singletons. Sample: CD8+ T cells from blood, taken 45 to 46 months after liver transplant. This TCR derives from a human patient who received a liver transplant. Some T cells may be the graft donor's. The V and J genes are TRBV28 and TRBJ1-2, with a weak D call TRBD1 (5 bases). The CDR3 loop is CASSYRGSFNYGYTF. CDR3 DNA sequence: TGTGCCAGCAGTTATCGGGGGTCCTTTAACTATGGCTACACCTTC.